Below, one T cell receptor (beta chain) is given with its context. Its antigen is still unknown. This sample was included in a study of cytomegalovirus exposure and HLA in healthy donors. Study results and limitations: Immune exposure information comprised only CMV serostatus. Based on reports, TCR beta sequences accurately predicted HLA-A and HLA-B alleles for most subjects. In presence/absence analyses, roughly uniform sequencing depth across donors was assumed. Listed as cytomegalovirus-associated were roughly 180 TCR beta chains.

Germline values: CDR1 SGHTA, CDR2 FQGTGA. This CDR3 contains 13 residues. Germline trimming cut 6 bases from V and 7 bases from J; bases unmatched to any gene: 6. This PCR relied on a set of 60 Vbeta primers and 13 Jbeta primers. Sequenced by immunoSEQ multiplex PCR; TCRdb stores in-frame clones only, minus some. In total, the table holds roughly 57,000 clones. The sequenced sample consisted of PBMCs. This receptor was identified in a man aged 18 to 29 in good health and CMV-seropositive. This chain joins TRBV7-3 and TRBJ1-2; 9 nucleotides line up with TRBD1. The CDR3 loop is CASREQGAGGYTF. CDR3 DNA: TGTGCCAGCAGGGAACAGGGGGCCGGTGGCTACACCTTC.